Listed below are T cell receptor beta chains from one sample, sequenced in a study of T cell repertoires in ileal Crohn's disease. The method was immunoSEQ multiplex PCR; TCRdb's version includes in-frame clones alone and lacks a portion of them. The table includes approximately 27,000 clones, about four fifths detected once. What was sequenced was ileal tissue. These TCRs come from an adult with Crohn's disease. The CDR3 runs from the conserved cysteine through the conserved F or W. Fields, in order: D gene, V gene, J gene, CDR3 protein. A D gene is named only where the DNA matches it firmly.

d_call: NA
v_call: TRBV19
j_call: TRBJ2-7
cdr3_aa: CASSSGGGPSYEQYF

d_call: NA
v_call: TRBV6-5
j_call: TRBJ1-2
cdr3_aa: CAAAHLYGYTF

d_call: TRBD2
v_call: TRBV9
j_call: TRBJ2-2
cdr3_aa: CASSPQPGLAGGGELFF

d_call: NA
v_call: TRBV19
j_call: TRBJ2-1
cdr3_aa: CASGVGGGVNEQFF

d_call: TRBD2
v_call: TRBV5-1
j_call: TRBJ2-1
cdr3_aa: CASSSGTSGLRNEQFF

d_call: TRBD1
v_call: TRBV29-1
j_call: TRBJ1-2
cdr3_aa: CSVEVPGGYGYTF

d_call: NA
v_call: TRBV10-3
j_call: TRBJ2-7
cdr3_aa: CASSHLQRAQGGDEQYF

d_call: TRBD2
v_call: TRBV2
j_call: TRBJ2-1
cdr3_aa: CASTIAGSAEQFF

d_call: NA
v_call: TRBV29-1
j_call: TRBJ2-7
cdr3_aa: CSVEGRQGTYEQYF

d_call: NA
v_call: TRBV10-3
j_call: TRBJ2-1
cdr3_aa: CAIRDIGRSYNEQFF

d_call: TRBD2
v_call: TRBV7-9
j_call: TRBJ2-7
cdr3_aa: CASSLGLGTSGYEQYF

d_call: NA
v_call: TRBV7-2
j_call: TRBJ2-5
cdr3_aa: CASSLGGLQETQYF

d_call: TRBD1
v_call: TRBV19
j_call: TRBJ2-1
cdr3_aa: CASSLGGQGADNEQFF

d_call: NA
v_call: TRBV6-5
j_call: TRBJ2-7
cdr3_aa: CASSLKLGEQYF